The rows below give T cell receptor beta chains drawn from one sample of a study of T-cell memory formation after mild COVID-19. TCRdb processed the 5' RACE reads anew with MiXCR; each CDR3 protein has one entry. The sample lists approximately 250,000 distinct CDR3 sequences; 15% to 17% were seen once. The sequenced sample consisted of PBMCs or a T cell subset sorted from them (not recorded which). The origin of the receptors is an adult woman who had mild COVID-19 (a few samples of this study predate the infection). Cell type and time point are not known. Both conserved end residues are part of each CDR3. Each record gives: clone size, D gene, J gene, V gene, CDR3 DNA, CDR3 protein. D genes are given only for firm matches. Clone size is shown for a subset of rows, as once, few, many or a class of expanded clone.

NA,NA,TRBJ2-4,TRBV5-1,TGCGCCAGCAGCTTGGATGCCAAAAACATTCAGTACTTC,CASSLDAKNIQYF
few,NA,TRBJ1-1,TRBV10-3,TGTGCCATCAGTGACCAGGGCAAGGCTGAAGCTTTCTTT,CAISDQGKAEAFF
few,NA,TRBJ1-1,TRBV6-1,TGTGCCAGCAGTGAATTTGGAGTCTTCCGGGGCACTGAAGCTTTCTTT,CASSEFGVFRGTEAFF
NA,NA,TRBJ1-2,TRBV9,TGTGCCAGCAGCCCCGCCGGCGGCTATGGCTACACCTTC,CASSPAGGYGYTF
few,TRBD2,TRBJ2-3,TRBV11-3,TGTGCCAGCAGGTCTAGCGGGATACCCACAGATACGCAGTATTTT,CASRSSGIPTDTQYF
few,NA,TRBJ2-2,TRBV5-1,TGCGCCAGCAGCTTGGAGGTCAGGGCAGGCAGCACCGGGGAGCTGTTTTTT,CASSLEVRAGSTGELFF
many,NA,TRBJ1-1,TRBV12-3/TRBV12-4,TGTGCCAGCAGTTTAGGTCATCCTCCGTTAGCTTTCTTT,CASSLGHPPLAFF
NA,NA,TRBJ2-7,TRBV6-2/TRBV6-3,TGTGCCAGCACGCTCATCGGGACGGTACCCTACGAGCAGTACTTC,CASTLIGTVPYEQYF
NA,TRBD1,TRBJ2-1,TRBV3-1,TGTGCCAGCAGTGTGACAGGGATCTACAATGAGCAGTTCTTC,CASSVTGIYNEQFF
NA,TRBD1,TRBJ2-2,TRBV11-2,TGTGCCAGCAGCTTAAGCCGGGACAGGGGGCTTGGCGGGGAGCTGTTTTTT,CASSLSRDRGLGGELFF
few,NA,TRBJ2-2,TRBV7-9,TGTGCCAGCAGCTTACCCACAGGGAACACCGGGGAGCTGTTTTTT,CASSLPTGNTGELFF
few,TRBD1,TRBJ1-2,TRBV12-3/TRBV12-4,TGTGCCACCCGATCGACAGGGGAGGCTGGCTACACCTTC,CATRSTGEAGYTF
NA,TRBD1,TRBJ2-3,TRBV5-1,TGCGCCAGCAGTACTGGTTCAAGGGGGACAGGGCTTAGCACAGATACGCAGTATTTT,CASSTGSRGTGLSTDTQYF
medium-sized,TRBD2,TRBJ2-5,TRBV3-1,TGTGCCAGCAGTCTCAACTCATTAAGCGGGGGACAAGAGACCCAGTACTTC,CASSLNSLSGGQETQYF
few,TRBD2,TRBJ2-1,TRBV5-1,TGCGCCAGCAGCATAGGACTAGCGGGGGTTAAAAACTACAATGAGCAGTTCTTC,CASSIGLAGVKNYNEQFF
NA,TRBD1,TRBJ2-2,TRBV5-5,TGTGCCAGCAGCTGGGGACAGGGTCATACCGGGGAGCTGTTTTTT,CASSWGQGHTGELFF
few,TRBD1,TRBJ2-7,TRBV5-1,TGCGCCAGCAGCCCGGAGGGGACAGGGTTCGGGGAGCAGTACTTC,CASSPEGTGFGEQYF
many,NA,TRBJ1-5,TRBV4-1,TGCGCCAGCAGCCAAGATCCCTTTAGCAATCAGCCCCAGCATTTT,CASSQDPFSNQPQHF
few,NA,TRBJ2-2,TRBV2,TGTGCCAGCAGTGATTCCCAGGGAAGCACCGGGGAGCTGTTTTTT,CASSDSQGSTGELFF
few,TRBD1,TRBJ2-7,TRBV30,TGTGCCTGGATAAGGACAGGGTCCTACGAGCAGTACTTC,CAWIRTGSYEQYF
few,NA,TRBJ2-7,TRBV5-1,TGCGCCAGCAGCTTGGCCGGGACACAAATCTACGAGCAGTACTTC,CASSLAGTQIYEQYF
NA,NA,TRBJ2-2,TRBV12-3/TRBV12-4,TGTGCCAGCAGTCTGGACAGCCGGGGGCCGAACACCGGGGAGCTGTTTTTT,CASSLDSRGPNTGELFF
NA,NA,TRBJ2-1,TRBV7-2,TGTGCCAGCAGCCGAACTCAGGGAAGGCACAATGAGCAGTTCTTC,CASSRTQGRHNEQFF
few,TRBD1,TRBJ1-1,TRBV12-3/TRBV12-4,TGTGCCAGCAGATATGGACAGGTAATGGCTGAAGCTTTCTTT,CASRYGQVMAEAFF
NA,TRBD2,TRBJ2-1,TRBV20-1,TGCAGTGCTAGAGAAGCGGGAGGGGCGAGTGAGCAGTTCTTC,CSAREAGGASEQFF
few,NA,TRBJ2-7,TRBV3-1,TGTGCCAGCAGTGTAGCGGTTACCTACGAGCAGTACTTC,CASSVAVTYEQYF
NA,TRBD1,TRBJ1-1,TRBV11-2,TGTGCCAGCAGCGCCGGACAGGGCATGAACACTGAAGCTTTCTTT,CASSAGQGMNTEAFF
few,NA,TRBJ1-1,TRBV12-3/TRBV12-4,TGTGCCAGCAGTTGGGACCGGGGCACTGAAGCTTTCTTT,CASSWDRGTEAFF
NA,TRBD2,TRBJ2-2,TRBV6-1,TGTGCCAGCAGGGGAAGGGTAGCGGGATCGAACACCGGGGAGCTGTTTTTT,CASRGRVAGSNTGELFF
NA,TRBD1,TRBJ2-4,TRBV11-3,TGTGCCAGCAGCGCATGGGACAGGGGGCCCAATTCGAACATTCAGTACTTC,CASSAWDRGPNSNIQYF
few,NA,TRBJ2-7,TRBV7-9,TGTGCCAGCAGCTTAGGGAGGAGGGAAGGGAGTTCCACCGACGAGCAGTACTTC,CASSLGRREGSSTDEQYF
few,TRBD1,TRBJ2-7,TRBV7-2,TGTGCCAGCAGCTTTAGCTCCGGGACAGGGGGATACGAGCAGTACTTC,CASSFSSGTGGYEQYF
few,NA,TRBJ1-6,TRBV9,TGTGCCAGCAAGAAACATGATAATTCACCCCTCCACTTT,CASKKHDNSPLHF
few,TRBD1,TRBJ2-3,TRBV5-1,TGCGCCAGCAGCTCTAGTGGGACAGGGTTGGATACGCAGTATTTT,CASSSSGTGLDTQYF
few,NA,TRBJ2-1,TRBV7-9,TGTGCCAGCAGCTTAGCAGTAGGACAGAGCTCCTACAATGAGCAGTTCTTC,CASSLAVGQSSYNEQFF
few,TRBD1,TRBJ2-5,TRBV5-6,TGTGCCAGCAGCGCATCATTGGGAGCGGACAGGGGGCTGCGAGAGACCCAGTACTTC,CASSASLGADRGLRETQYF
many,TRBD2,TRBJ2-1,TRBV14,TGTGCCAGCAGCACGACCCGGGGGGGTGAGCAGTTCTTC,CASSTTRGGEQFF
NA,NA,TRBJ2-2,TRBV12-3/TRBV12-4,TGTGCCAGCAGTTATGCGGGGTCGAACACCGGGGAGCTGTTTTTT,CASSYAGSNTGELFF
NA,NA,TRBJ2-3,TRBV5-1,TGCGCCAGCAGCTTGAGAGGAGTTGGCACAGATACGCAGTATTTT,CASSLRGVGTDTQYF
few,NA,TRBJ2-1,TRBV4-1,TGCGCCAGCAGCCAAGGGCCCGGGACAAACTACAATGAGCAGTTCTTC,CASSQGPGTNYNEQFF
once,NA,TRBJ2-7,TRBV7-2,TGTGCCAGCAGCTTAGGTCGCACCGTGACGCTGTACTTC,CASSLGRTVTLYF
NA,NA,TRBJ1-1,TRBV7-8,TGTGCCAGCAGCTTAGGTGGGTGGACTGAAGCTTTCTTT,CASSLGGWTEAFF
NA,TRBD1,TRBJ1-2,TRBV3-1,TGTGCCAGCAGCCACGTGGGGACAGGACCCAACTATGGCTACACCTTC,CASSHVGTGPNYGYTF
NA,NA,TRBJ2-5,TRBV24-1,TGTGCCACCAGTGATCATGGTCCGGTGGAGACCCAGTACTTC,CATSDHGPVETQYF
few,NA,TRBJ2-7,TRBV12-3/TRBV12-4,TGTGCCAGCAGTTTAGGTCCTAGCTACCACGAGCAGTACTTC,CASSLGPSYHEQYF
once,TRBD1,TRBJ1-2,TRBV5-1,TGCGCCAGCAGCTTTGGGACAGTTGAGGACTATGGCTACACCTTC,CASSFGTVEDYGYTF
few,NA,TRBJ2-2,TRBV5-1,TGCGCCAGCAGCTTGGTGCGGCCCACCGGGGAGCTGTTTTTT,CASSLVRPTGELFF
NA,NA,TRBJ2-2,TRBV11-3,TGTGCCAGCTACAGGGAGGGTAACACCGGGGAGCTGTTTTTT,CASYREGNTGELFF
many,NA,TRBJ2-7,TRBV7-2,TGTGCCAGCAGCTCCACACGGTACGAGCAGTACTTC,CASSSTRYEQYF
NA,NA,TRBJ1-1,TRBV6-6,TGTGCCAGCAGTTGGGAACCCTCGATGAACACTGAAGCTTTCTTT,CASSWEPSMNTEAFF